This T cell receptor beta chain was obtained from a study of identical twins. TCRdb re-called the 5' RACE reads through MiXCR, storing one row per CDR3 protein. Altogether about 530,000 distinct CDR3 sequences are present, nearly 15% being singletons, with the ten largest covering 0.44%. Germline CDR1 reads DFQATT; CDR2 reads SNEGSKA (reference sequence). V lost 6 bases, J lost 7 bases, and 12 bases lay in between. The CDR3 runs 11 residues. These sequences were also reported in another study, on yellow fever vaccine responses in identical twins.

The source material was CD4+ T cells sorted from blood. The rearrangement joins TRBV20-1 to TRBJ1-1; D unresolved. The clonotype was recovered from a young woman in good health. CDR3 DNA sequence: TGCAGTGCACACCCGGGGTTTGAAGCTTTCTTT. It specifies CSAHPGFEAFF.